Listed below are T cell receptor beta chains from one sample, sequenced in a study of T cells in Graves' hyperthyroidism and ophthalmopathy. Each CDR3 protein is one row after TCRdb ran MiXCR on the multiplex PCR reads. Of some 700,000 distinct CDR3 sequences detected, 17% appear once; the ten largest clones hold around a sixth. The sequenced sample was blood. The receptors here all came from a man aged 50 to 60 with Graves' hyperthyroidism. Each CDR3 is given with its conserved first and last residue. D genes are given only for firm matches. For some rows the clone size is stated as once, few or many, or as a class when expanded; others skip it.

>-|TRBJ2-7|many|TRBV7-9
TGTGCCAGCAGCTTAGGGGACGGTAGAACCTACGAGCAGTACTTC
CASSLGDGRTYEQYF
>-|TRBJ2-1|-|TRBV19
TGTGCCAGTAGTATAGATTTGGGGGAGGTGCTCAATGAGCAGCTCTTC
CASSIDLGEVLNEQLF
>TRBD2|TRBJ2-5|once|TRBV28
TGTGCCCGCAGTTTACGACTAGCGAGCGGAGAGACCCAGTACTTC
CARSLRLASGETQYF
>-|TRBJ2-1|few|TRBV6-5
TGTGCCAGCAGTTACAGTAGCCACCAGCAGCATGAGCAGTTCTTC
CASSYSSHQQHEQFF
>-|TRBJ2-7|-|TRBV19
TGTGCCAGTTCCTTCGACAGGTCGTCCTACGAGCAGTACTTC
CASSFDRSSYEQYF
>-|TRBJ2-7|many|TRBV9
TGTGCCAGCAGTGCAGCGGACATTACCCACTACGAGCAGTACTTC
CASSAADITHYEQYF
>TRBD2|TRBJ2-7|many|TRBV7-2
TGTGCCGGCAGCTTCGGACTAGCGGGAAGCTCCTACGAGCAGTACTTC
CAGSFGLAGSSYEQYF
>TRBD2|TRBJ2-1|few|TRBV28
TGTGCCAGCAGCATCCTAGCGGGAGAAGCCTACAATGAGCAGTTCTTC
CASSILAGEAYNEQFF
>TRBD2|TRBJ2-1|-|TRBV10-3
TGTGCCATCACTGCTGCCGCGGGACTAGCGGGTGGGGACTACAATGAGCAGTTCTTC
CAITAAAGLAGGDYNEQFF
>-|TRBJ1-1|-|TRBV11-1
TGTGCCAGCAGCTCCGTCCGGCAGGGAGGCACTGAAGCTTTCTTT
CASSSVRQGGTEAFF
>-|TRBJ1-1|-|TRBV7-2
TGTGCCAGCAGCGACGGAAGGGGCTACACTGAAGCTTTCTTT
CASSDGRGYTEAFF
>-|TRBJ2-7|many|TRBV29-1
TGCAGCACCGGGGGCCACCAAGGGGGCTACTACGAGCAGTACTTC
CSTGGHQGGYYEQYF
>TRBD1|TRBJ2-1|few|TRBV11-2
TGTGCCAGCAGCCCTATGGGGACAGGGAAGTGGAATGAGCAGTTCTTC
CASSPMGTGKWNEQFF
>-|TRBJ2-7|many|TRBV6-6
TGTGCCAGCAGTTACTCTTGGGACACCTACGAGCAGTACTTC
CASSYSWDTYEQYF
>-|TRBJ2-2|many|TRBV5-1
TGCGCCAGCAGCTTATTAGAGAACACCGGGGAGCTGTTTTTT
CASSLLENTGELFF
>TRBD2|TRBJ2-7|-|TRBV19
TGTGCCAGTAGTACTGGCGGGAGCGTAAACGAGCAGTACTTC
CASSTGGSVNEQYF
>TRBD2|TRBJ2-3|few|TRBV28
TGTGCCAGCCAGGGACCTGGGGGGGCAGATACGCAGTATTTT
CASQGPGGADTQYF
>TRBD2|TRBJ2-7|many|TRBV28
TGTGCCAGCAGTCTGTGGACTAGCGGGATCTACGAGCAGTACTTC
CASSLWTSGIYEQYF
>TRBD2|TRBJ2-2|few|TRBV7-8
TGTGCCAGCACCCTAACCAGGACTAGCGGGAGAGGCGGGGAGCTGTTTTTT
CASTLTRTSGRGGELFF
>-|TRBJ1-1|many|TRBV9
TGTGCCAGCAGCGTAAGGGGAGACACTGAAGCTTTCTTT
CASSVRGDTEAFF
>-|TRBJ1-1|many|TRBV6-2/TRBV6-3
TGTGCCAGCAGTTACCTAGGAGGGACTGAAGCTTTCTTT
CASSYLGGTEAFF
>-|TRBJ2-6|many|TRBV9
TGTGCCAGCAGCAAAACAGGGTTCAGTGGGGCCAACGTCCTGACTTTC
CASSKTGFSGANVLTF
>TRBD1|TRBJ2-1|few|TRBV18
TGTGCCAGCTCACCAAATGGACAGGGGATCTACAATGAGCAGTTCTTC
CASSPNGQGIYNEQFF
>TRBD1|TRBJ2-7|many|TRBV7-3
TGTGCCAGCAGCCGTCGACAGGGTTACGAGCAGTACTTC
CASSRRQGYEQYF
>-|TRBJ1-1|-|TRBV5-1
TGCGCAAACCCAGCTTGGGTGGTATGCACTGAAGCTTTCTTT
CANPAWVVCTEAFF
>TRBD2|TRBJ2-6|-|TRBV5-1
TGCGCCAGCAGCTTGGGAGGGGATGGGACTAGCTCTGGGGCCAACGTCCTGACTTTC
CASSLGGDGTSSGANVLTF
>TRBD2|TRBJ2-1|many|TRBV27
TGTGCCAGCAGTACCGGACTAGCGGGAGGGAATGAGCAGTTCTTC
CASSTGLAGGNEQFF
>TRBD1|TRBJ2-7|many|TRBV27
TGTGCCAGCAGTCCGCGGGACAGGGGATCGGGGGAGCAGTACTTC
CASSPRDRGSGEQYF
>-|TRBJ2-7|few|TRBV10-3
TGTGCCATCAGTCCCGGGGGCCCCGAGCAGTACTTC
CAISPGGPEQYF
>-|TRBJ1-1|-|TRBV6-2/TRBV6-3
TGTGGCAGCAGTTACTCTCTCGCCCTGAACACTGAAGCTTTCTTT
CGSSYSLALNTEAFF
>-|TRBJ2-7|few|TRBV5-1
TGCGCCAGCAGCTTGGTTGTCACGACCTACGAGCAGTACTTC
CASSLVVTTYEQYF
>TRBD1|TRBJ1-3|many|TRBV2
TGTGCCAGCAGTGAAGAAGGGACAGGGGGAAACACCATATATTTT
CASSEEGTGGNTIYF
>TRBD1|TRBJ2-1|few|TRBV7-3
TGTGCCAGCAGCTTAGGACAGGGCGATGAGCAGTTCTTC
CASSLGQGDEQFF
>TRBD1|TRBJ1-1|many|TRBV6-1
TGTGCCAGCAGCTGGACAGGGCGGAACACTGAAGCTTTCTTT
CASSWTGRNTEAFF
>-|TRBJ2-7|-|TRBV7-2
TGTGCCAGCAGTCCCGCGAGTACCTACGAGCAGTACTTC
CASSPASTYEQYF